Included here is one T cell receptor (beta chain) sequence, with context. The antigen this receptor binds is unknown. The input lacks base qualities; no much larger clone sits a single base away. This specimen belongs to a study of cytomegalovirus exposure and HLA in healthy donors (dated 2017 in TCRdb). With respect to the entire study: In an earlier analysis of several hundred of the donors, 276 Gb of sequence data and approximately 100 million unique TCR beta sequences from about 179 million T cells were reported. An early release covering 550 to 650 HLA-typed donors comprised roughly 300 gigabases of sequencing data and approximately 85 million unique TCR sequences. Of the roughly 430 genotyped donors, roughly 80% fell in the genetic ancestry cluster associated with self-reported Caucasian donors. The study aimed to test whether cataloging public T cell receptors could reveal signatures of past pathogen exposure. The study profiled the T cell repertoires of hundreds of subjects by immunosequencing and related them to cytomegalovirus serostatus. Besides the first cohort of 666 subjects, a separate validation cohort made up of roughly 120 different subjects was used. To predict cytomegalovirus infection status, the study brought together high-throughput TCR immunosequencing, statistical association of individual TCRs with disease status, and machine learning. In a later analysis, previously published TCR beta repertoires from 666 donors were re-analyzed and high-resolution HLA genotyping was added so that TCR occurrence patterns could be studied. Rather than using new phenotypic data, the later analysis identified candidate immune exposures from TCR beta sequences and from how often those sequences occurred across donors. An earlier analysis of approximately 580 of the donors used high-throughput TCR beta sequencing to judge whether each TCR beta V gene segment behaved as functional or pseudogenic. Donor age, sex, ethnicity and CMV serostatus were compiled alongside the repertoire data. A later genetic analysis took genome-wide SNP genotypes for about three fifths of the 666 donors and used that subset as a discovery cohort. All discovery cohort repertoires had been generated using a single sequencing platform. Class I and class II HLA loci were covered by the typing at four-digit resolution. Typing coverage varied by locus: about 620-630 donors for A, B, C, DRB1 and DQB1; approximately 500 for DQA1; about 590 for DPA1; more than 450 for DPB1. Several DR-DQ haplotypes were treated as single units for association and clustering because of strong linkage in the cohort. Among a few hundred genotyped donors of the cohort, an average of roughly 240,000 unique TCR beta nucleotide sequences were sequenced per donor, roughly a sixth of them non-productive. Results the study describes overall, beyond this receptor: Broadly in line with IMGT annotations, most TCR beta V segments showed up in productive rearrangements about 90% or about 30% of the time in an earlier analysis of roughly 590 of the donors. The study gave a list of 150 to 200 TCR beta chains associated with cytomegalovirus. A few of the identified cytomegalovirus-associated TCR beta chains were confirmed in vitro to be specific for cytomegalovirus antigens. The presence/absence analyses assumed that sequencing depth was roughly uniform across donors, and that assumption may not be true. According to a later analysis, TCR association rates differed among HLA loci, with DRB1 alleles showing the most associated TCRs and HLA-C alleles showing the fewest. The sequencing pipeline was judged likely to have produced a cluster of highly shared sequence variants as a technical artifact. In this cohort, only TCR beta chains were sequenced, and detectable features were limited by the absence of alpha or paired-chain data. The 87-base-pair reads could not distinguish some IMGT-functional V segments, including TRBV6-2 and TRBV6-3, so those segments were excluded. In a later genetic analysis, a missense DCLRE1C variant was associated with V-gene and J-gene trimming of TCR beta chains, and the association was replicated in an independent cohort. The classifier was reported to diagnose cytomegalovirus status with high specificity and sensitivity in both the original cohort and the validation cohort. In a later analysis, HLA-associated TCR beta chains were found to be more clonally expanded and to have lower generation probabilities than equally common non-associated chains. A later analysis found that most CMV-associated TCR beta chains appeared HLA-restricted, with HLA associations seemingly driven largely by CMV exposure. According to the authors, the approach could potentially be generalized to other disease states and immunological phenotypes. According to a later analysis, parvovirus B19, influenza, CMV and Epstein-Barr virus appeared linked to several top co-occurrence clusters. Across donors, most TCR sequences were observed very rarely, whereas some public TCRs were present in many individuals. Strong co-occurrence of HLA alleles, especially DR and DQ, made assigning TCR associations to individual alleles difficult. A further reported finding was that TCR beta sequences accurately predicted the HLA-A and HLA-B alleles for most subjects in the first cohort. The earlier analysis of approximately 560 of the donors excluded 15 to 20 rarely observed V segments, including chromosome 9 orphons, because counts were too low. CMV serostatus was the only immune exposure information available for the cohort. Linkage disequilibrium might explain the correlated functional status among segregating V segments, but an unknown experimental factor could not be ruled out. Compared with the approximately 710-donor mean, donors in an Asian-associated ancestry cluster had fewer N-insertions in productive TCRs, according to a later genetic analysis. At a false discovery rate of 0.05, a later analysis linked 15,000 to 20,000 TCR beta sequences to specific HLA alleles. Because some donors lacked HLA typing at each locus, the association tests relied only on the typed subset.

The cohort consisted of hundreds of healthy bone marrow donors. Cohort members were all nominally healthy when sampled, although unrecorded immune exposures were likely present. The donor tested CMV seronegative, placing the donor among the 300 to 400 seronegative members of the cohort. Every donor gave a peripheral blood sample, and the peripheral blood mononuclear cells from that sample were used for TCR beta sequencing. The Qiagen DNeasy Blood Extraction Kit was used to extract genomic DNA from the blood cell samples. Libraries were constructed by the immunoSEQ multiplex PCR assay. A mixture of 60 forward primers for TCR Vbeta segments and 13 reverse primers for TCR Jbeta segments was used in the multiplex PCR. The CDR3 region of rearranged TCR beta genes was amplified from genomic DNA by a multiplex PCR assay. On the Illumina HiSeq System, the amplified TCR beta libraries were sequenced as 87-base-pair reads. Per the source publication's procedure: Across the 600 to 700 repertoires, a later analysis counted tens of millions of unique TCR beta chains, roughly 11 million of which were shared by at least two donors. Raw reads were error-corrected and collapsed into unique sequences by a nearest-neighbor algorithm in which closely related sequences were merged to remove PCR and sequencing errors. To assign V, D and J gene segments, CDR3 sequences were aligned to IMGT reference sequences. For a sequence to be retained, a match of at least six nucleotides to both a V gene segment and a J gene segment was required. A rearrangement was called productive if the CDR3 had no stop codons and remained in frame with V and J, and every other rearrangement was called non-productive. CDR3 was defined according to IMGT convention as the region running from the second conserved V-encoded cysteine to the conserved J-encoded phenylalanine. Sequences without an unambiguous match to a single V gene segment were excluded from the earlier analysis of a few hundred of the donors. An earlier analysis of fewer than 650 of the donors classified V segments as functional when productive rearrangements were above 56.7% and as segregating when the standard deviation between donors was above 5%. A statistical classification framework was built to diagnose cytomegalovirus status from the catalog of TCR beta chain sequences. In a later analysis, TCR nucleotide sequences were compared against IMGT/GENE-DB human TR gene sequences so that V and J genes could be assigned. The TCRdist pipeline was used in a later analysis to assign CDR3 sequences and most-parsimonious VDJ recombination scenarios. In a later analysis, each TCR beta chain was defined by its CDR3 amino acid sequence together with its V-gene family, and reads without a unique V-gene family were excluded. A later analysis removed 592 highly shared, low-generation-probability nucleotide sequences to deal with suspected cross-contamination and a sequencing artifact. In a later analysis, a clonal expansion index was calculated for each public chain from normalized within-repertoire ranks of inferred template counts. Generation probabilities in a later analysis came from a VDJ recombination model fitted to out-of-frame rearrangements, and those results were checked against IGoR. Hypergeometric tests were used in a later analysis to score TCR-TCR, TCR-HLA and TCR-CMV co-occurrence, with a repertoire-size bias correction applied to the TCR pairs. To estimate false discovery rates, a later analysis permuted the HLA or CMV assignments 20 times. In a later analysis, co-occurring TCRs were grouped using DBSCAN, with TCRdist sequence similarity added in when clustering inside HLA-allele-positive subsets. Repertoires with fewer than 30,000 or more than 120,000 public chains were left out of co-occurrence clustering, as were five repertoires with anomalous nucleotide sharing. In its TCRdb copy, this immuneACCESS table keeps in-frame sequences only and misses some clones. Where compared with another copy, unresolved V genes explain less than half of these, and the others have no known cause. D and trimming come from the DNA, and the V and J calls and clone size come from that table. This sample lists under 200,000 clones; over 65% were detected once. The ten largest clonotypes hold approximately 1.8% of the sample.

Counted from cysteine to phenylalanine, this CDR3 has 14 amino acids. CDR3 DNA is the only sequence kept; it has 42 bases, read in frame from the first base. CDR1 and CDR2 were assigned from the germline V gene (reference sequence) as MNHEY and SMNVEV. The germline ends are 16 bases apart after V is trimmed by 6 bases and J by 5 bases. The chain uses TRBV27 and TRBJ1-1; no D gene can be assigned with confidence. The specimen was PBMCs. The sequence was collected from a woman aged 25 to 39 in good health and CMV-seronegative. The CDR3 region: CASSLRRERTEAFF. The DNA is TGTGCCAGCAGCCTCAGGCGGGAAAGGACTGAAGCTTTCTTT.